The 28 T cell receptor beta chains presented below share a single source sample, sequenced in a study of blood T cell repertoires in COVID-19. Assay: immunoSEQ multiplex PCR; the TCRdb copy retains only in-frame clones and omits some. The table has approximately 190,000 clones, roughly 88% seen once; the top ten hold about 6.6%. Sequences were obtained from peripheral blood. These receptor sequences come from a woman in her forties who had recovered from COVID-19.

The chain combines TRBV5-1 with TRBJ2-5, with 7 bases matching TRBD1. Germline CDR1 SGHRS, CDR2 YFSETQ. The CDR3 has 14 residues. Trimming took 4 bases from V and 3 from J; bases not matched to a gene: 6. The CDR3 loop reads CASSTGQVEETQYF. CDR3 coding DNA: TGCGCCAGCAGCACTGGACAGGTGGAAGAGACCCAGTACTTC.

V usage is TRBV2 and J usage is TRBJ2-7; D unresolved. V lost 4 bases to trimming and J lost 4 bases, with 8 bases between them. CDR1 is SNHLY, CDR2 FYNNEI, per germline. The CDR3 totals 12 residues. Here the CDR3 reads CASSGEAYEQYF. CDR3 in DNA: TGTGCCAGCAGTGGAGAAGCGTACGAGCAGTACTTC.

This sequence joins TRBV27 and TRBJ2-2; 7 bases map to TRBD1. Germline CDR1 is MNHEY and CDR2 is SMNVEV (reference sequence). V shed 6 bases and J 4 bases; nucleotides not matched to a gene: 11. This CDR3 has 16 residues. The CDR3 nucleotides read TGTGCCAGCAGAGGAGACAGGGCCCAGGGCACCGGGGAGCTGTTTTTT. Protein sequence: CASRGDRAQGTGELFF.

This clone was picked up one time. The gene calls are TRBV6-5 and TRBJ1-1, with 8 bases lining up with TRBD1. The germline gives CDR1 MNHEY, CDR2 SVGAGI. The CDR3 runs 14 residues. J lost 5 bases, V lost 5 bases, and 7 bases had no gene match. The CDR3 protein is CASSRRQGRTEAFF. The DNA of the CDR3 is TGTGCCAGCAGTCGCCGACAGGGGAGGACTGAAGCTTTCTTT.

J is TRBJ2-1 and V is TRBV27, with 8 nucleotides matching TRBD2. The CDR3 sequence is 15 residues long. Germline V CDR1 and CDR2: MNHEY, SMNVEV (reference sequence). V lost 1 base, J lost 7 bases, and 6 bases stayed unmatched. The chain's CDR3 is CASSLWTSPSNEQFF. The DNA of the CDR3 is TGTGCCAGCAGTTTATGGACTAGCCCTTCGAATGAGCAGTTCTTC.

J is TRBJ1-5 and V is TRBV27; 7 bases are shared with TRBD1. With V trimmed by 5 bases and J by 7 bases, 8 bases remained unmatched. From germline, CDR1 is MNHEY and CDR2 SMNVEV (reference sequence). The CDR3 runs 14 residues. The CDR3 nucleotides are TGTGCCAGCAGTATACAGGGGCCAGAGCAGCCCCAGCATTTT. Translation: CASSIQGPEQPQHF.

The chain has TRBV10-3 and TRBJ2-3, with 9 bases matching TRBD2. The CDR3 length is 15 residues. Germline V gene lookup returns CDR1 ENHRY and CDR2 SYGVKD. After removal of 4 bases from V and 1 base from J, the junction contained 3 bases not matched to a gene. The CDR3 coding sequence is TGTGCCATCAGTGCATTAGCGGGAGGCACAGATACGCAGTATTTT. It translates to CAISALAGGTDTQYF.

The rearrangement links TRBV18 to TRBJ1-2, with D uncertain. The length of the CDR3 is 14 residues. The germline V gene encodes CDR1 KGHSH and CDR2 LQKENI. Trimming took 6 bases from V and 2 from J, leaving 13 bases between them. The CDR3 sequence: CASSLRQMNYGYTF. The CDR3 coding sequence is TGTGCCAGCTCCCTCAGGCAGATGAACTATGGCTACACCTTC.

The V gene is TRBV9, the J gene TRBJ2-5; 9 bases fit TRBD1. This CDR3 has 19 residues. Looked up from germline, CDR1 is SGDLS and CDR2 is YYNGEE. Trimming removed 0 bases from V and 2 bases from J; junction bases left unmatched: 14. Here the CDR3 reads CASSVATGRWGTGQETQYF. The CDR3, as DNA: TGTGCCAGCAGCGTAGCTACAGGGAGATGGGGGACAGGGCAAGAGACCCAGTACTTC.

CDR3 DNA: TGTGCCAGCCCCTCGACAGGGGGCAATGGCTACACCTTC. Protein product: CASPSTGGNGYTF. The rearrangement uses TRBV7-9 and TRBJ1-2; 10 bases agree with TRBD1. The CDR3 covers 13 residues. The germline V gene has CDR1 SEHNR and CDR2 FQNEAQ (reference sequence). The J segment lost 6 bases and the V segment lost 8 bases, leaving 6 bases of the junction unmatched. Full variable domain (rest looked up from reference TRBV7-9 and TRBJ1-2): DTGVSQNPRHKITKRGQNVTFRCDPISEHNRLYWYRQTLGQGPEFLTYFQNEAQLEKSRLLSDRFSAERPKGSFSTLEIQRTEQGDSAMYLCASPSTGGNGYTFGSGTRLTVV.

This clone was seen more than once but under ten times. CDR3 DNA: TGTGCCAGCAGCCCGGGAAACAGGGGGAACTATGGCTACACCTTC. Protein sequence: CASSPGNRGNYGYTF. The genes are TRBV3-1 (or the pseudogene TRBV3-2) and TRBJ1-2; 8 bases are shared with TRBD1. This CDR3 is 15 amino acids long. Germline V lookup: CDR1 LGHDT, CDR2 YNNKEL (reference sequence). V shed 4 bases, J shed 2 bases, and the junction held 6 bases outside the gene matches.

V is TRBV6-1 and J is TRBJ2-7, with TRBD2 identical over 10 bases. The CDR3 has 16 amino acids. The germline V gene has CDR1 MNHNS and CDR2 SASEGT. V gave up 2 bases and J gave up 0 bases; unmatched junction bases: 4. Here the CDR3 reads CASSEFGLAVSYEQYF. The CDR3 coding sequence is TGTGCCAGCAGTGAATTCGGACTAGCGGTCTCCTACGAGCAGTACTTC.

CDR3 region: CASSYRGDTEAFF. The CDR3 region has the DNA TGTGCCAGCAGTTATCGCGGTGACACTGAAGCTTTCTTT. The chain uses TRBV6-2 or TRBV6-3 and TRBJ1-1; D is undetermined. Trimming left V 3 bases short and J 3 bases short, with 8 bases between. Germline loops: CDR1 MNHEY, CDR2 SVGEGT. This CDR3 is built from 13 residues.

The V gene is TRBV30, the J gene TRBJ2-1; 9 bases line up with TRBD1. V lost 4 bases and J lost 9; bases outside the gene matches: 16. Germline lookup yields CDR1 GTSNPN and CDR2 SVGIG (reference sequence). The CDR3 has 16 residues. The CDR3 spells CAWTLPGTGYMGEQFF. The CDR3 bases are TGTGCCTGGACCCTACCTGGGACAGGGTATATGGGTGAGCAGTTCTTC. The complete variable domain, with remaining parts taken from reference TRBV30 and TRBJ2-1, reads SQTIHQWPATLVQPVGSPLSLECTVEGTSNPNLYWYRQAAGRGLQLLFYSVGIGQISSEVPQNLSASRPQDRQFILSSKKLLLSDSGFYLCAWTLPGTGYMGEQFFGPGTRLTVL.

The rearrangement links TRBV7-2 to TRBJ2-5; 8 bases align to TRBD2. With 7 bases clipped from V and 5 bases from J, the junction kept 9 bases outside the gene matches. The CDR3 consists of 14 residues. Germline CDR1 is SGHTA and CDR2 is FQGNSA. The chain's CDR3 is CASKPGGPSETQYF. CDR3 nucleotide sequence: TGTGCCAGCAAACCGGGAGGGCCGTCGGAGACCCAGTACTTC.

The CDR3 DNA is TGCGCCAGCAGCCAAGATGACCTAGCGGGATACAATGAGCAGTTCTTC. Translation: CASSQDDLAGYNEQFF. The gene calls are TRBV4-1 and TRBJ2-1; 9 bases are shared with TRBD2. V lost 0 bases to trimming and J lost 4 bases; unmatched junction nucleotides: 4. CDR1 and CDR2 from the germline V gene are MGHRA and YSYEKL. This CDR3 contains 16 residues.

For the CDR3, the DNA is TGTGCCAGCAGTTTTCAGGGAAATCAGCCCCAGCATTTT. Its protein product is CASSFQGNQPQHF. The chain couples TRBV12-3 or TRBV12-4 to TRBJ1-5; D might be TRBD1 (5 bases). Deletions cut 3 bases from V and 4 bases from J, with 7 bases between. The length of the CDR3 is 13 residues.

The rearrangement links TRBV19 to TRBJ2-1, with 12 positions matching TRBD1. With V trimmed by 4 bases and J by 6 bases, 10 bases remained unmatched. Germline CDR1 is LNHDA and CDR2 is SQIVND (reference sequence). This CDR3 region has 17 residues. The CDR3 bases are TGTGCCAGTAGTAGTAGGGACAGGGGGCGTTCGGTCAATGAGCAGTTCTTC. The encoded protein is CASSSRDRGRSVNEQFF.

This sequence joins TRBV5-1 and TRBJ2-7; the match to TRBD2 covers 7 bases. Losses at the gene ends were 0 bases for V and 7 bases for J; bases not matched to a gene: 13. The CDR3 is made up of 16 amino acids. Germline V CDR1 and CDR2: SGHRS, YFSETQ. CDR3 DNA: TGCGCCAGCAGCTTGGGGCCGGCTAGCGGCCGTGGAGAGCAGTACTTC. This gives the protein CASSLGPASGRGEQYF.

This chain links TRBV23-1 with TRBJ2-7; the D gene is possibly TRBD1 (6 bases). TRBV23-1 is treated as an ORF (open reading frame) with a function not yet certain. The CDR3 extends over 15 amino acids. Trimming cost V 2 bases and J 2 bases, with 13 bases left between them. The CDR3 protein is CASSQGGRTPYEQYF. CDR3 coding DNA: TGCGCCAGCAGTCAAGGGGGCAGGACGCCCTACGAGCAGTACTTC.

This chain connects TRBV4-2 to TRBJ1-3; D call uncertain. This CDR3 has 16 amino acids. The germline CDR1 and CDR2 sequences are LGHNA and YNFKEQ. The germline V and J ends were trimmed by 4 bases and 0 bases, with 13 bases remaining between them. This chain's CDR3 is CASSPGGLSSGNTIYF. The DNA of the CDR3 is TGTGCCAGCAGCCCCGGCGGGCTCAGCTCTGGAAACACCATATATTTT.

The gene calls are TRBV27 and TRBJ2-2; D is perhaps TRBD2 (6 bases). The CDR3 covers 16 residues. Germline V gene data show CDR1 as MNHEY and CDR2 as SMNVEV (reference sequence). Deletions cut 8 bases from V and 2 bases from J, with 18 bases between. CDR3 amino acids: CASPLVGEANTGELFF. DNA of the CDR3: TGTGCCAGCCCCCTCGTGGGGGAGGCAAACACCGGGGAGCTGTTTTTT.

The V and J genes are TRBV20-1 and TRBJ2-7; TRBD2 might be the D (6 bases). CDR3 size: 14 residues. CDR1 DFQATT and CDR2 SNEGSKA come from the germline V gene (reference sequence). The V end was cut by 3 bases, the J end by 6 bases, with 18 bases between. CDR3 loop: CSASAGGDGSEQYF. In DNA form, the CDR3 reads TGCAGTGCTAGTGCCGGGGGAGATGGAAGCGAGCAGTACTTC.

This clone was counted a single time. This sequence joins TRBV6-1 and TRBJ1-1; D ambiguous. V lost 0 bases and J lost 11, with 16 bases in between. CDR3 length: 14 amino acids. CDR1 is MNHNS and CDR2 is SASEGT in the germline V gene. The CDR3 nucleotides are TGTGCCAGCAGTGAAGCGCTCCGGCGGCTAGTGGCTTTCTTT. It is translated as CASSEALRRLVAFF.

The V call is TRBV27, the J call TRBJ2-2; tentatively, D is TRBD1 (5 bases). V was shortened by 5 bases and J by 4 bases, with 17 bases between the two germline ends. The germline V gene encodes CDR1 MNHEY and CDR2 SMNVEV (reference sequence). The CDR3 totals 16 residues. The CDR3 sequence is CASSPQGGLRTGELFF. CDR3 nucleotide sequence: TGTGCCAGCAGTCCTCAGGGTGGCTTGCGCACCGGGGAGCTGTTTTTT.

V and J are TRBV6-5 and TRBJ1-3; D call uncertain. CDR3 length equals 14 residues. Germline values: CDR1 MNHEY, CDR2 SVGAGI. Trimming removed 0 bases from V and 4 bases from J, with 7 bases in between. CDR3 sequence (DNA): TGTGCCAGCAGTTACTCGAGGCAGGGAAACACCATATATTTT. It specifies CASSYSRQGNTIYF.

V usage is TRBV3-1 (or the pseudogene TRBV3-2) and J usage is TRBJ2-2; D unclear. Per the germline V gene, CDR1 is LGHDT and CDR2 is YNNKEL (reference sequence). This CDR3 region has 13 residues. V was shortened by 1 base and J by 7 bases, with 7 bases between the two germline ends. The CDR3 DNA sequence: TGTGCCAGCAGCCAAGTTTATCGCGGGGAGCTGTTTTTT. This translates into CASSQVYRGELFF.

The chain has TRBV5-1 and TRBJ2-2, with D perhaps matching TRBD1 (7 bases). Germline CDR1 is SGHRS and CDR2 is YFSETQ. CDR3 length: 17 residues. The V end was cut by 4 bases, the J end by 3 bases, with 19 bases between. The chain's CDR3 is CASSLGSGGIDTGELFF. The CDR3 nucleotides read TGCGCCAGCAGCCTAGGTTCAGGGGGGATTGACACCGGGGAGCTGTTTTTT.